This T cell receptor beta chain emerged from a study of T cells in Graves' hyperthyroidism and ophthalmopathy. Researchers defined stable Graves' hyperthyroidism as no ophthalmopathy progression within 18 months. About 10 ml fresh peripheral blood yielded the PBMCs. Broader study findings: Also found in blood were most expanded thyroid clonotypes above 0.001. Ophthalmopathy prediction by the model preceded onset by a median roughly 6.3 months.

RNA transcripts were the template for amplifying TCR beta CDR3 regions. During a first-round RT-PCR of the TCR CDR3, the HTBI primer set was used. TCRdb fed the multiplex PCR reads into MiXCR, producing one record per CDR3 protein. The repertoire consists of 550,000 to 800,000 distinct CDR3 sequences, with about a sixth occurring once and the leading ten covering under 9.5%. This clonotype was counted only a few times. Its antigen is unidentified. With 5 bases removed from V and 3 bases from J, the gap between germline ends came to 13 bases. Per the germline V gene, CDR1 is MDHEN and CDR2 is SYDVKM. The CDR3 is 15 amino acids.

This sequence originates from a man aged 18-30 years with Graves' hyperthyroidism. The sequenced sample was blood. This chain links TRBV28 with TRBJ2-2; D remains ambiguous. The CDR3 bases are TGTGCCAGCAGTCCCTTACGATCGTACACCGGGGAGCTGTTTTTT. Translating gives CASSPLRSYTGELFF.